Shown below are 23 T cell receptor beta chains from a single sample sequenced in a study of cytomegalovirus exposure and HLA in healthy donors. Use of 60 Vbeta and 13 Jbeta primers characterized the PCR. TCRdb's copy holds only in-frame clones and misses some; the assay was immunoSEQ multiplex PCR. In the table there are 80,000 or so clones, about three quarters of which are singletons. Sequencing used PBMCs. These receptors originate from a male donor in good health and CMV-seropositive.

The J gene is TRBJ1-2, the V gene TRBV9, with TRBD1 matching 7 bases. The germline V gene encodes CDR1 SGDLS and CDR2 YYNGEE. The trim removed 2 bases at V and 4 bases at J, leaving 2 bases unmatched. CDR3 size: 13 residues. CDR3 region: CASSVDRAYGYTF. The CDR3 DNA sequence: TGTGCCAGCAGCGTCGACAGGGCCTATGGCTACACCTTC.

This chain connects TRBV7-2 to TRBJ2-3; D gene uncertain. This CDR3 has 14 residues. The germline CDR1 and CDR2 sequences are SGHTA and FQGNSA. V dropped 5 bases and J dropped 0 bases, with 9 bases sitting between them. CDR3: CASSPRRSTDTQYF. CDR3 in DNA: TGTGCCAGCAGCCCTCGTCGGAGCACAGATACGCAGTATTTT. Full variable domain (outside the CDR3, taken from reference TRBV7-2 and TRBJ2-3): GAGVSQSPSNKVTEKGKDVELRCDPISGHTALYWYRQSLGQGLEFLIYFQGNSAPDKSGLPSDRFSAERTGGSVSTLTIQRTQQEDSAVYLCASSPRRSTDTQYFGPGTRLTVL.

This clone was observed a handful of times. This sequence joins TRBV6-4 and TRBJ1-5; D not resolved. The V end was cut by 3 bases, the J end by 6 bases, with 9 bases between. The germline V gene encodes CDR1 MRHNA and CDR2 SNTAGT. This CDR3 spans 13 amino acids. The CDR3 spells CASSEEPFQPQHF. The CDR3 bases are TGTGCCAGCAGTGAAGAGCCTTTTCAGCCCCAGCATTTT.

Here the CDR3 reads CASSPLPGGWYEQFF. In nucleotides, the CDR3 is TGTGCCAGCTCACCACTCCCCGGGGGGTGGTATGAGCAGTTCTTC. The chain uses TRBV18 and TRBJ2-1, with 7 nucleotides matching TRBD2. Trimming removed 1 base from V and 8 bases from J; junction bases left unmatched: 8. The CDR3 covers 15 residues. Germline CDR1 and CDR2: KGHSH and LQKENI. Full variable domain (rest looked up from reference TRBV18 and TRBJ2-1): NAGVMQNPRHLVRRRGQEARLRCSPMKGHSHVYWYRQLPEEGLKFMVYLQKENIIDESGMPKERFSAEFPKEGPSILRIQQVVRGDSAAYFCASSPLPGGWYEQFFGPGTRLTVL.

This clone was observed a single time. This chain links TRBV6-5 with TRBJ2-1; TRBD2 might be the D (6 bases). Germline-derived CDR1 and CDR2 are MNHEY and SVGAGI. This CDR3 is built from 15 residues. Trimming stripped 4 bases from V and 2 bases from J, with 12 bases between. The CDR3 region is CASSLEGHTYNEQFF. The DNA of the CDR3 is TGTGCCAGCAGTTTGGAGGGCCACACCTACAATGAGCAGTTCTTC.

The chain recombines TRBV7-8 with TRBJ2-7; D may be TRBD1 (6 bases). The CDR3 sequence is 14 residues long. Germline lookup yields CDR1 SGHVS and CDR2 FQNEAQ. Between the trimmed V and J ends, which lost 1 base and 3 bases, there was a span of 10 bases. The CDR3 sequence is CASSLGTANYEQYF. Written as DNA, the CDR3 is TGTGCCAGCAGCTTAGGGACAGCTAACTACGAGCAGTACTTC.

This sequence joins TRBV6-6 and TRBJ2-5; 12 nucleotides align to TRBD1. The J call may be wrong; the DNA end is better matched by TRBJ2-7. The CDR3 is 14 residues long. Germline V gene data show CDR1 as MNHNY and CDR2 as SVGAGI (reference sequence). The CDR3 region has the DNA TGTGCCAGCACCTTGAGGGACAGGGGGCTCGAGCAGTACTTC. Translated, it gives CASTLRDRGLEQYF.

V gene TRBV11-2 combines with J gene TRBJ2-2; 8 nucleotides align to TRBD2. CDR1 SGHAT and CDR2 FQNNGV come from the germline V gene. The CDR3 runs 16 residues. Trimming removed 4 bases from V and 1 base from J; junction bases left unmatched: 5. CDR3 in amino acids: CASSSAGGVNTGELFF. The DNA for the CDR3 is TGTGCCAGCAGCTCGGCGGGGGGCGTGAACACCGGGGAGCTGTTTTTT.

This clone has just a few counts. The rearrangement uses TRBV19 and TRBJ2-3; 7 bases agree with TRBD1. In germline, CDR1 is LNHDA, CDR2 SQIVND (reference sequence). The CDR3 is 18 residues long. Unmatched junction bases numbered 13, after V lost 4 bases and J lost 0 bases. The CDR3 DNA follows: TGTGCCAGTAGTAAGGGGACGAGGACAGGATCTAGCACAGATACGCAGTATTTT. This translates into CASSKGTRTGSSTDTQYF.

This rearrangement joins TRBV7-2 to TRBJ1-6; TRBD1 agrees at 7 bases. The CDR3 spans 15 residues. Germline loops: CDR1 SGHTA, CDR2 FQGNSA. V was clipped by 5 bases and J by 3 bases; unmatched bases: 4. The CDR3 DNA sequence: TGTGCCAGCAGCATAGACAGGGACTATAATTCACCCCTCCACTTT. Translation gives CASSIDRDYNSPLHF.

The chain is built from TRBV7-9 and TRBJ2-7, with 12 bases fitting TRBD1. This CDR3 region has 15 residues. The V gene end was trimmed by 5 bases and the J gene end by 7 bases; junction bases not matched to a gene: 9. Germline CDR1 and CDR2: SEHNR and FQNEAQ (reference sequence). For the CDR3, the DNA is TGTGCCAGCAGCCCCCGGGACAGGGGGCGAAAAGAGCAGTACTTC. It yields the protein CASSPRDRGRKEQYF.

A remark on this clone: A read error may produce the germline difference seen at one junction end. Other DNA sequences in this specimen translate into the identical CDR3. The chain uses TRBV5-4 and TRBJ2-4, with 8 bases matching TRBD1. From germline, CDR1 is SGHNT and CDR2 YYREEE (reference sequence). CDR3 length equals 15 residues. CDR3 protein: CASSFVAGGEGIQYF. In DNA form, the CDR3 reads TGCGCCAGCAGCTTTGTAGCAGGGGGCGAGGGCATTCAGTACTTC.

This clone was found once. V usage is TRBV7-3 and J usage is TRBJ2-2, with no clear D. The CDR3 spans 13 residues. Deletions cut 4 bases from V and 4 bases from J, with 7 bases between. Germline V lookup: CDR1 SGHTA, CDR2 FQGTGA. The CDR3 loop is CASSSQSTGELFF. In nucleotides, the CDR3 is TGTGCCAGCAGCTCCCAGTCCACCGGGGAGCTGTTTTTT.

J is TRBJ2-1 and V is TRBV7-8, with 7 bases fitting TRBD1. Trimming removed 4 bases from V and 10 bases from J; junction bases left unmatched: 16. Germline V gene data show CDR1 as SGHVS and CDR2 as FQNEAQ. The CDR3 extends over 16 amino acids. The CDR3 nucleotides read TGTGCCAGCAGCTCGCACCGTATGCCGACAGGGTCAGAGCAGTTCTTC. Protein sequence: CASSSHRMPTGSEQFF.

The rearrangement uses TRBV7-6 and TRBJ1-4; unclear D gene. Germline CDR1 and CDR2: SGHVS and FNYEAQ. V gave up 3 bases and J gave up 0 bases, with 11 bases separating them. CDR3 size: 16 residues. DNA for the CDR3: TGTGCCAGCAGCTTCCTAGGAGACGCAACTAATGAAAAACTGTTTTTT. Its translation: CASSFLGDATNEKLFF.

The chain combines TRBV28 with TRBJ2-7; D perhaps matches TRBD2 (6 bases). The V end lost 3 bases, the J end lost 0 bases, and 12 bases lay between the germline ends. CDR1 MDHEN and CDR2 SYDVKM come from the germline V gene. This CDR3 is built from 15 residues. CDR3 amino acids: CASSLGGFSSYEQYF. CDR3 bases: TGTGCCAGCAGTTTGGGGGGTTTTAGCTCCTACGAGCAGTACTTC.

The chain is built from TRBV28 and TRBJ1-1, with TRBD1 as a possible D gene (5 bases). The CDR3 extends over 12 amino acids. V was trimmed by 8 bases and J by 6 bases, leaving 13 bases between them. Germline V gene data show CDR1 as MDHEN and CDR2 as SYDVKM. The CDR3 DNA follows: TGTGCCAGCCTGGGGGGGTACGCTGAAGCTTTCTTT. Its protein is CASLGGYAEAFF. The variable domain in full, completed from reference TRBV28 and TRBJ1-1, reads DVKVTQSSRYLVKRTGEKVFLECVQDMDHENMFWYRQDPGLGLRLIYFSYDVKMKEKGDIPEGYSVSREKKERFSLILESASTNQTSMYLCASLGGYAEAFFGQGTRLTVV.

J is TRBJ2-1 and V is TRBV6-1, with a possible D match to TRBD2 (5 bases). Trimming took 3 bases from V and 7 from J, leaving 7 bases between them. Germline CDR1 MNHNS, CDR2 SASEGT. This CDR3 has 12 amino acids. For the CDR3, the DNA is TGTGCCAGCAGTGACCGGGGAAATGAGCAGTTCTTC. Translating gives CASSDRGNEQFF.

This clone occurred a few times. The rearrangement joins TRBV7-3 to TRBJ1-1, with a tentative D call TRBD1 (6 bases). The ends were cut back, 5 bases at V and 5 bases at J, with 15 bases in the middle. The CDR3 is 14 residues long. Germline V gene sequence: CDR1 SGHTA, CDR2 FQGTGA. The CDR3 DNA is TGTGCCAGCAGCAAGACCCCAGGGGTAACTGAAGCTTTCTTT. Its translation: CASSKTPGVTEAFF.

The chain uses TRBV28 and TRBJ2-3; 13 nucleotides match TRBD2. This CDR3 spans 14 amino acids. J gave up 6 bases and V 8 bases, and 5 bases lay outside the gene matches. Germline assignment: CDR1 MDHEN and CDR2 SYDVKM. The chain's CDR3 is CASEGLAGLDTQYF. Written as DNA, the CDR3 is TGTGCCAGCGAGGGACTAGCGGGGCTGGATACGCAGTATTTT. Supplemented by reference TRBV28 and TRBJ2-3, the full variable domain reads DVKVTQSSRYLVKRTGEKVFLECVQDMDHENMFWYRQDPGLGLRLIYFSYDVKMKEKGDIPEGYSVSREKKERFSLILESASTNQTSMYLCASEGLAGLDTQYFGPGTRLTVL.

The chain's CDR3 is CASSSRQALNTEAFF. DNA of the CDR3: TGTGCCAGCAGCTCGCGACAGGCCCTGAACACTGAAGCTTTCTTT. The chain combines TRBV5-4 with TRBJ1-1, with a tentative D call TRBD1 (6 bases). The ends were cut back, 3 bases at V and 0 bases at J, with 12 bases in the middle. The germline V gene encodes CDR1 SGHNT and CDR2 YYREEE (reference sequence). This CDR3 contains 15 residues.

The genes are TRBV19 and TRBJ2-5, with D possibly being TRBD2 (5 bases). Germline V gives CDR1 LNHDA, CDR2 SQIVND (reference sequence). The CDR3 has 15 amino acids. The V end was cut by 6 bases, the J end by 2 bases, with 16 bases between. The CDR3 reads CASSKAETWQETQYF. CDR3 DNA: TGTGCCAGTAGCAAAGCGGAAACCTGGCAAGAGACCCAGTACTTC.

The V gene is TRBV5-1, the J gene TRBJ1-5, with D perhaps matching TRBD1 (6 bases). Germline V gives CDR1 SGHRS, CDR2 YFSETQ. The CDR3 runs to 14 residues. The V end lost 0 bases, the J end lost 3 bases, and 7 bases lay between the germline ends. CDR3 amino acids: CASSLGDNNQPQHF. Here the CDR3 DNA reads TGCGCCAGCAGCTTGGGGGACAACAATCAGCCCCAGCATTTT.